A selection of T cell receptor beta chains follows, all from one sample in a study of T-cell memory formation after mild COVID-19. MiXCR, applied by TCRdb to the 5' RACE reads, yields one record per CDR3 protein. The sample yields some 310,000 distinct CDR3 sequences, 20% to 25% seen once. Sequenced material: PBMCs or a T cell subset sorted from them (not recorded which). These receptors were taken from a man aged 18 to 29 who had mild COVID-19 (a few samples of this study predate the infection). Cell type and time point are not known. The CDR3 runs from the conserved cysteine through the conserved F or W. Fields, in order: J gene, V gene, D gene, CDR3 protein. A D gene is named only where the DNA matches it firmly.

>TRBJ1-3|TRBV12-3/TRBV12-4|-
CASSRPFAGNTIYF
>TRBJ2-1|TRBV29-1|TRBD2
CSGEGTSGFGEQFF
>TRBJ2-3|TRBV30|-
CAWSVLFGGFADTQYF
>TRBJ1-5|TRBV5-8|TRBD1
CASSQGTGDQPQHF
>TRBJ2-3|TRBV7-2|-
CASSFLGVPSTDTQYF
>TRBJ1-1|TRBV5-1|-
CASSLRFLVGENTEAFF
>TRBJ1-5|TRBV12-3/TRBV12-4|TRBD1
CATQRGGQGANQPQHF
>TRBJ1-5|TRBV9|TRBD1
CASSRTGGEPQHF
>TRBJ2-6|TRBV7-2|-
CASSLGGSGANVLTF
>TRBJ2-1|TRBV6-1|TRBD2
CASSGTLAGGSYNEQFF
>TRBJ2-1|TRBV11-2|-
CASSLAPEGSYNEQFF
>TRBJ1-1|TRBV6-2/TRBV6-3|-
CASSNPKWGNTEAFF
>TRBJ2-1|TRBV15|TRBD2
CATSRDVLAGYYNEQFF
>TRBJ2-1|TRBV2|-
CASSPGRRTGSSYNEQFF
>TRBJ1-5|TRBV9|-
CASSVWPLMKPQHF
>TRBJ2-5|TRBV6-6|-
CASGYLDKTQYF
>TRBJ1-1|TRBV19|-
CASSIDRTLNTEAFF
>TRBJ1-2|TRBV7-6|-
CASSSRTPYGYTF
>TRBJ1-2|TRBV15|-
CATSRDLGSNYGYTF
>TRBJ2-2|TRBV24-1|-
CATSGQLGLGELFF
>TRBJ2-3|TRBV7-9|-
CAGGTRMDTQYF
>TRBJ1-1|TRBV7-6|TRBD1
CASSPRDRGFTEAFF
>TRBJ2-3|TRBV7-9|-
CASSLTESTQYF
>TRBJ1-1|TRBV29-1|TRBD1
CSVVPGQGITEAFF
>TRBJ2-7|TRBV5-5|-
CASSPHPDGTYEQYF
>TRBJ1-1|TRBV7-2|-
CASGRLGAFF
>TRBJ1-6|TRBV7-9|-
CASSLLSNSPLHF
>TRBJ1-4|TRBV29-1|TRBD1
CSVAGTGVTEKLFF
>TRBJ1-1|TRBV12-3/TRBV12-4|-
CASSLAFSPSGAEAFF
>TRBJ1-2|TRBV6-1|-
CAVQRGGANYGYTF
>TRBJ2-5|TRBV5-1|-
CASSRQDRPEGETQYF
>TRBJ2-1|TRBV7-9|-
CASSNREDEQFF
>TRBJ2-7|TRBV7-6|-
CASSPRTDSYEQYF
>TRBJ1-1|TRBV5-6|TRBD1
CASSPLTGGRTEAFF
>TRBJ2-4|TRBV20-1|-
CSAGGGFLNIQYF
>TRBJ2-1|TRBV5-1|TRBD2
CASSGNSGDFYNEQFF
>TRBJ1-1|TRBV11-2|-
CASRNSGGSEAFF
>TRBJ1-1|TRBV6-5|-
CASSSPGAEAFF
>TRBJ2-2|TRBV3-1|-
CASSQQATGELFF
>TRBJ2-7|TRBV4-2|TRBD1
CASSQELGQGASEQYF
>TRBJ2-2|TRBV7-9|TRBD1
CASSRGQGMPGELFF
>TRBJ1-1|TRBV7-9|-
CASSAWTEAFF
>TRBJ1-1|TRBV7-2|-
CASSLTEGLNTEAFF
>TRBJ2-1|TRBV20-1|TRBD2
CSATLLSGGASEQFF
>TRBJ2-3|TRBV28|-
CASSLSLAGSPGDTQYF
>TRBJ1-2|TRBV12-3/TRBV12-4|-
CASSLGEWNYGYTF
>TRBJ2-5|TRBV15|TRBD1
CATSRYRDRGPLETQYF
>TRBJ1-5|TRBV4-3|-
CASSQEGGYPQHF
>TRBJ1-1|TRBV29-1|-
CSVAQGANTEAFF
>TRBJ1-2|TRBV6-5|-
CASSYSSTAGGYTF
>TRBJ1-3|TRBV7-2|-
CASSLAGWNTIYF
>TRBJ1-5|TRBV24-1|-
CATSDLTTGQPQHF
>TRBJ2-2|TRBV11-3|TRBD2
CASSSWTSGGNTGELFF
>TRBJ2-5|TRBV7-2|TRBD2
CASSLETSGGAETQYF
>TRBJ2-1|TRBV9|TRBD2
CASSLRGGQYNEQFF
>TRBJ2-3|TRBV7-3|TRBD1
CASSQPGGQGGTDTQYF
>TRBJ2-5|TRBV18|-
CASSPFRTQETQYF
>TRBJ2-1|TRBV4-1|-
CASSQGGRRGASYNEQFF
>TRBJ1-3|TRBV7-9|-
CASSFGGYENTIYF